This is a list of T cell receptor beta chains from one sample in a study of cytotoxic CD8 clonotypes in ibrutinib-treated CLL. The method was immunoSEQ multiplex PCR; TCRdb's version includes in-frame clones alone and lacks a portion of them. The sample shows about 130,000 clones, about 80% of them seen only once. Source: PBMCs, taken after 24 months of ibrutinib treatment. Receptors were obtained from a human donor with chronic lymphocytic leukemia. Both conserved end residues are part of each CDR3. D genes are given only for firm matches. Clone size is stated in some rows and not others, as once, few, many or a class when expanded.

D: .
length: 15
J: TRBJ1-1
V: TRBV28
size: .
DNA: TGTGCCAGCAGTCTCCCAGACGGGACGGGAACTGAAGCTTTCTTT
CDR3: CASSLPDGTGTEAFF

D: .
length: 15
J: TRBJ2-2
V: TRBV5-1
size: .
DNA: TGCGCCAGCAGCTTGCTAGGGCAGGACACCGGGGAGCTGTTTTTT
CDR3: CASSLLGQDTGELFF

D: TRBD1
length: 15
J: TRBJ2-5
V: TRBV5-1
size: .
DNA: TGCGCCAGCAGCAGCCCCGGGACAGACCAAGAGACCCAGTACTTC
CDR3: CASSSPGTDQETQYF

D: TRBD1
length: 15
J: TRBJ2-3
V: TRBV6-1
size: .
DNA: TGTGCCAGCAGGGTCCGGGACAGGGTGACAGATACGCAGTATTTT
CDR3: CASRVRDRVTDTQYF

D: TRBD2
length: 16
J: TRBJ2-2
V: TRBV11-3
size: .
DNA: TGTGCCAGCAGCTTATCGGGACTAGCTTTCACCGGGGAGCTGTTTTTT
CDR3: CASSLSGLAFTGELFF

D: .
length: 14
J: TRBJ2-5
V: TRBV4-2
size: .
DNA: TGTGCCAGCAGCAGGGGGGGGAGCCAAGAGACCCAGTACTTC
CDR3: CASSRGGSQETQYF

D: .
length: 13
J: TRBJ2-5
V: TRBV9
size: .
DNA: TGTGCCAGCAGCGTGGGCCAGGGGGAGACCCAGTACTTC
CDR3: CASSVGQGETQYF

D: .
length: 14
J: TRBJ2-3
V: TRBV29-1
size: once
DNA: TGCAGCGTTGAAGGGGACCAGTCCACAGATACGCAGTATTTT
CDR3: CSVEGDQSTDTQYF

D: .
length: 16
J: TRBJ1-4
V: TRBV7-2
size: .
DNA: TGTGCCAGCAGCTTAGGCCCGGCAGGGGAAGGGGAAAAACTGTTTTTT
CDR3: CASSLGPAGEGEKLFF

D: TRBD2
length: 16
J: TRBJ2-3
V: TRBV5-1
size: once
DNA: TGCGCCAGCAGCTCACCGAGCGGGAGGACAACAGATACGCAGTATTTT
CDR3: CASSSPSGRTTDTQYF

D: TRBD2
length: 17
J: TRBJ2-2
V: TRBV7-9
size: .
DNA: TGTGCCAGCAGCTTACCTCTAGCGGGGGGAACCACCGGGGAGCTGTTTTTT
CDR3: CASSLPLAGGTTGELFF

D: .
length: 13
J: TRBJ2-7
V: TRBV5-1
size: once
DNA: TGCGCCAGCAGGGGGGGCCGCCTCTACGAGCAGTACTTC
CDR3: CASRGGRLYEQYF

D: .
length: 14
J: TRBJ1-4
V: TRBV7-8
size: .
DNA: TGTGCCAGCAGCGTTTCCCGGGGAAATGAAAAACTGTTTTTT
CDR3: CASSVSRGNEKLFF

D: TRBD1
length: 16
J: TRBJ1-2
V: TRBV6-6
size: .
DNA: TGTGCCAGCAGTTACTCCCGTGGACAGGGGGGCTATGGCTACACCTTC
CDR3: CASSYSRGQGGYGYTF

D: .
length: 14
J: TRBJ2-1
V: TRBV5-6
size: .
DNA: TGTGCCAGCAGCTTGGGGACCGTTTACAATGAGCAGTTCTTC
CDR3: CASSLGTVYNEQFF

D: TRBD2
length: 17
J: TRBJ2-3
V: TRBV10-3
size: .
DNA: TGTGCCACCACACCGGGACTAGCGGGAGGGGGCACAGATACGCAGTATTTT
CDR3: CATTPGLAGGGTDTQYF

D: .
length: 13
J: TRBJ2-3
V: TRBV9
size: .
DNA: TGTGCCAGCACCCCCGGGCACACAGATACGCAGTATTTT
CDR3: CASTPGHTDTQYF

D: TRBD2
length: 14
J: TRBJ2-3
V: TRBV7-2
size: .
DNA: TGTGCCAGCAGCCCCCAAGCGGGGGGAGATACGCAGTATTTT
CDR3: CASSPQAGGDTQYF

D: .
length: 13
J: TRBJ1-2
V: TRBV18
size: .
DNA: TGTGCCAGCTCACCAACCGATAACTATGGCTACACCTTC
CDR3: CASSPTDNYGYTF

D: .
length: 13
J: TRBJ1-4
V: TRBV7-9
size: .
DNA: TGTGCCAGCAGGATGTTGGGAAATGAAAAACTGTTTTTT
CDR3: CASRMLGNEKLFF

D: .
length: 15
J: TRBJ1-2
V: TRBV5-1
size: .
DNA: TGCGCCAGCAGCCAGGTCGCGGGCGCGAGCTATGGCTACACCTTC
CDR3: CASSQVAGASYGYTF

D: .
length: 15
J: TRBJ2-7
V: TRBV15
size: few
DNA: TGTGCCACCAGCAGAGTTCCTGCGCCGGGCTACGAGCAGTACTTC
CDR3: CATSRVPAPGYEQYF

D: .
length: 13
J: TRBJ2-1
V: TRBV10-3
size: few
DNA: TGTGCCATCAGTGCGTCCCCCCCCAATGAGCAGTTCTTC
CDR3: CAISASPPNEQFF

D: .
length: 11
J: TRBJ1-2
V: TRBV10-3
size: .
DNA: TGTGCCATCAGTTCAGAGGGAGGCTACACCTTC
CDR3: CAISSEGGYTF

D: .
length: 12
J: TRBJ2-1
V: TRBV18
size: .
DNA: TGTGCCAGCTCACCCTTAGCGCTTGAGCAGTTCTTC
CDR3: CASSPLALEQFF

D: TRBD1
length: 16
J: TRBJ2-7
V: TRBV6-7
size: .
DNA: TGTGCCAGCATCACCTTACAGGGGTGCGGCTCCTACGAGCAGTACTTC
CDR3: CASITLQGCGSYEQYF

D: .
length: 12
J: TRBJ2-7
V: TRBV6-1
size: .
DNA: TGTGCCAGCAGCCGTGGGCCCTACGAGCAGTACTTC
CDR3: CASSRGPYEQYF

D: .
length: 16
J: TRBJ1-2
V: TRBV7-2
size: .
DNA: TGTGCCAGCAGCTCCCCTTTGGGGGATTTTGTCTATGGCTACACCTTC
CDR3: CASSSPLGDFVYGYTF

D: TRBD1
length: 15
J: TRBJ2-7
V: TRBV2
size: .
DNA: TGTGCCAGCCCCCGGGACAGGGGGGTATCCTACGAGCAGTACTTC
CDR3: CASPRDRGVSYEQYF

D: TRBD2
length: 16
J: TRBJ2-1
V: TRBV11-3
size: .
DNA: TGTGCCAGCAGCCCCCAGGGCGGGGGGATCTACAATGAGCAGTTCTTC
CDR3: CASSPQGGGIYNEQFF

D: TRBD1
length: 15
J: TRBJ1-1
V: TRBV7-3
size: .
DNA: TGTGCCAGCAGCCTCCGACAGGGTGGGGCCTCTGAAGCTTTCTTT
CDR3: CASSLRQGGASEAFF

D: TRBD2
length: 15
J: TRBJ2-3
V: TRBV28
size: .
DNA: TGTGCCAGCACCTCCGGGGGGAGCGAGACAGATACGCAGTATTTT
CDR3: CASTSGGSETDTQYF

D: .
length: 17
J: TRBJ2-2
V: TRBV7-3
size: .
DNA: TGTGCCAGCAGCTTAAATGGAGGGGCTTTGAACACCGGGGAGCTGTTTTTT
CDR3: CASSLNGGALNTGELFF

D: .
length: 12
J: TRBJ2-1
V: TRBV7-8
size: .
DNA: TGTGCCAGCAGCCGAAAGGGGTATGAGCAGTTCTTC
CDR3: CASSRKGYEQFF

D: TRBD1
length: 14
J: TRBJ2-5
V: TRBV7-2
size: .
DNA: TGTGCCAGCAGCTTATCAGGGGGCCGAGAGACCCAGTACTTC
CDR3: CASSLSGGRETQYF

D: .
length: 14
J: TRBJ1-3
V: TRBV19
size: many
DNA: TGTGCCAGTAGTGGCGGGCAGGGTGAAAACACCATATATTTT
CDR3: CASSGGQGENTIYF

D: TRBD1
length: 17
J: TRBJ2-5
V: TRBV19
size: .
DNA: TGTGCCAGTAGCCCATGGGGGGATCGGACAGGGCAAGAGACCCAGTACTTC
CDR3: CASSPWGDRTGQETQYF

D: .
length: 14
J: TRBJ2-7
V: TRBV6-1
size: .
DNA: TGTGCCAGCAGTGCCACTAGCAGCCCCTACGAGCAGTACTTC
CDR3: CASSATSSPYEQYF

D: .
length: 17
J: TRBJ1-4
V: TRBV4-3
size: .
DNA: TGCGCCAGCAGCCAAGAATTATTGGGGGTGGCTAATGAAAAACTGTTTTTT
CDR3: CASSQELLGVANEKLFF

D: .
length: 15
J: TRBJ2-5
V: TRBV4-3
size: .
DNA: TGCGCCAGCAGCCAAGATCCGCGAGTTGGGGTGACCCAGTACTTC
CDR3: CASSQDPRVGVTQYF

D: .
length: 14
J: TRBJ2-7
V: TRBV2
size: .
DNA: TGTGCCAGCACTCCGTGGGACGCGGTCGGCGAGCAGTACTTC
CDR3: CASTPWDAVGEQYF

D: .
length: 13
J: TRBJ1-1
V: TRBV6-5
size: .
DNA: TGTGCCAGCAGTCTTCGGGGGGGTACTGAAGCTTTCTTT
CDR3: CASSLRGGTEAFF

D: .
length: 13
J: TRBJ2-2
V: TRBV6-6
size: .
DNA: TGTGCCAGCAGTTACAGGGGTTCCGGGGAGCTGTTTTTT
CDR3: CASSYRGSGELFF

D: .
length: 13
J: TRBJ1-5
V: TRBV28
size: few
DNA: TGTGCCAGCAGTTTTGAGCCCAATCAGCCCCAGCATTTT
CDR3: CASSFEPNQPQHF

D: TRBD1
length: 14
J: TRBJ1-5
V: TRBV2
size: once
DNA: TGTGCCAGCAGTGGGGGACAGTTGGGGCAGCCCCAGCATTTT
CDR3: CASSGGQLGQPQHF

D: TRBD1
length: 13
J: TRBJ2-1
V: TRBV19
size: few
DNA: TGTGCCAGTAGCAACCAGGGGGCGGGGGAGCAGTTCTTC
CDR3: CASSNQGAGEQFF

D: .
length: 13
J: TRBJ2-7
V: TRBV6-5
size: few
DNA: TGTGCCAGCAGTTACGGCGGCACCTACGAGCAGTACTTC
CDR3: CASSYGGTYEQYF

D: .
length: 13
J: TRBJ1-2
V: TRBV7-2
size: few
DNA: TGTGCCAGCAGCCCACGGACGGGTGGTGGCTACACCTTC
CDR3: CASSPRTGGGYTF

D: .
length: 11
J: TRBJ2-7
V: TRBV7-3
size: once
DNA: TGTGCCAGCAGCCCAGGGGGGGAGCAGTACTTC
CDR3: CASSPGGEQYF

D: .
length: 16
J: TRBJ2-2
V: TRBV10-3
size: once
DNA: TGTGCCATCAGTGATTTGGTTCAACAGAACACCGGGGAGCTGTTTTTT
CDR3: CAISDLVQQNTGELFF

D: TRBD2
length: 14
J: TRBJ2-3
V: TRBV5-1
size: .
DNA: TGCGCCAGCAGTAGCGGGGGCCCGGGAGATACGCAGTATTTT
CDR3: CASSSGGPGDTQYF

D: TRBD2
length: 13
J: TRBJ2-7
V: TRBV5-6
size: .
DNA: TGTGCCAGCAGCTTGTGGGAGGGGCGGGAGCAGTACTTC
CDR3: CASSLWEGREQYF

D: .
length: 14
J: TRBJ1-4
V: TRBV4-2
size: few
DNA: TGTGCCAGCAGCCAAGGGTGGTCTAATGAAAAACTGTTTTTT
CDR3: CASSQGWSNEKLFF

D: TRBD1
length: 13
J: TRBJ2-7
V: TRBV6-1
size: few
DNA: TGTGCCAGCGGGGGACAGGAGCTCTACGAGCAGTACTTC
CDR3: CASGGQELYEQYF

D: .
length: 16
J: TRBJ2-7
V: TRBV9
size: few
DNA: TGTGCCAGCAGCGTAGGCCCTAGCCACCCGGCATACGAGCAGTACTTC
CDR3: CASSVGPSHPAYEQYF

D: TRBD1
length: 16
J: TRBJ2-1
V: TRBV7-9
size: .
DNA: TGTGCCAGCAGCTCACCCGGGACAGAGACTTACAATGAGCAGTTCTTC
CDR3: CASSSPGTETYNEQFF

D: TRBD1
length: 13
J: TRBJ1-2
V: TRBV6-5
size: .
DNA: TGTGCCAGCAGTTACGGGGACAGCTATGGCTACACCTTC
CDR3: CASSYGDSYGYTF